These T cell receptor beta chains were read from a single sample in a study of shared clonotypes between healthy human individuals. Only in-frame clones appear in the TCRdb table, and some are missing; sequencing was by immunoSEQ multiplex PCR. The sample shows roughly 2.2 million clones, more than 85% of them seen only once. Material: naive CD4+ T cells from PBMCs. The source is a man between 18 and 29 years old in good health. Some clones in this sample may be carry-over from other donors' samples. The CDR3 runs from the conserved cysteine through the conserved F or W. The D gene is left open where the match is weak. Rows may omit the clone size; those that give it use once, few, many or a size class.

J gene,D gene,V gene,clone size,CDR3 protein,CDR3 DNA
TRBJ2-5,TRBD1,TRBV4-1,-,CASSQATGVGTQYF,TGCGCCAGCAGCCAAGCTACAGGGGTCGGGACCCAGTACTTC
TRBJ1-1,-,TRBV28,-,CASTYRAPPMGTEAFF,TGTGCCAGCACCTACCGGGCCCCCCCGATGGGCACTGAAGCTTTCTTT
TRBJ2-3,TRBD2,TRBV9,once,CASSESGRGTDTQYF,TGTGCCAGCAGCGAGAGCGGGAGAGGAACAGATACGCAGTATTTT
TRBJ1-4,-,TRBV19,-,CASTYRQGGEKLFF,TGTGCCAGTACTTATAGGCAGGGTGGTGAAAAACTGTTTTTT
TRBJ1-1,-,TRBV19,-,CASSIPGSTEAFF,TGTGCCAGTAGTATCCCAGGGAGCACTGAAGCTTTCTTT
TRBJ1-1,TRBD1,TRBV6-5,-,CASRADRGLNTEAFF,TGTGCCAGCAGGGCGGACAGGGGGCTGAACACTGAAGCTTTCTTT
TRBJ2-7,-,TRBV29-1,once,CSVGSYEQYF,TGCAGCGTTGGAAGCTACGAGCAGTACTTC
TRBJ1-4,-,TRBV5-4,-,CASSLGQARATNEKLFF,TGTGCCAGCAGCTTGGGTCAAGCCCGTGCAACTAATGAAAAACTGTTTTTT
TRBJ2-2,-,TRBV7-3,-,CASSLISNTGELFF,TGTGCCAGCAGCTTAATATCGAACACCGGGGAGCTGTTTTTT
TRBJ2-2,-,TRBV5-1,-,CASSNHSSATGGGELFF,TGCGCCAGCAGCAACCATTCTAGCGCCACCGGAGGCGGGGAGCTGTTTTTT
TRBJ2-5,-,TRBV5-1,-,CASHRLSQETQYF,TGCGCCAGCCATCGGCTCAGCCAAGAGACCCAGTACTTC